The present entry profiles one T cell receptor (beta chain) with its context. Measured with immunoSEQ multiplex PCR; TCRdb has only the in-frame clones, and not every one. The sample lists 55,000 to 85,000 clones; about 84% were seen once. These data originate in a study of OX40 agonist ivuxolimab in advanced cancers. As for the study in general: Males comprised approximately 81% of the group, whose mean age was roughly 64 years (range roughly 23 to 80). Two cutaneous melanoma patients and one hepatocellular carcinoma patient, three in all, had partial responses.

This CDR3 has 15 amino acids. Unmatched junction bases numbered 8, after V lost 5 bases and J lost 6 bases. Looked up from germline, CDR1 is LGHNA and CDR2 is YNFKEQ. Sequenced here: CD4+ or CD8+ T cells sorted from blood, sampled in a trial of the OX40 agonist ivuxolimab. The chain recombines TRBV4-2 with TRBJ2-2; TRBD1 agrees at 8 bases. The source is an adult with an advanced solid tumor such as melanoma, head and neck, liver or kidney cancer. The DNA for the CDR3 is TGTGCCAGCAGCTCTCGAGGGACAGGCGCCGGGGAGCTGTTTTTT. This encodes CASSSRGTGAGELFF.